Following are 2 T cell receptor beta chains from one sample sequenced in a study of cytomegalovirus exposure and HLA in healthy donors. Clones were read by immunoSEQ multiplex PCR, and TCRdb kept only the in-frame ones, dropping some. The sample contains over 200,000 clones, 80% to 90% of which appear only once. Material for sequencing was PBMCs. The receptors here all came from a woman under 30 in good health and CMV-seropositive.

This clone was seen at least ten times. The chain is built from TRBV10-3 and TRBJ1-1, with D maybe TRBD1 (5 bases). This CDR3 has 11 residues. Trimming removed 4 bases at V and 10 bases at J, with 10 bases between. The germline gives CDR1 ENHRY, CDR2 SYGVKD. The CDR3 nucleotides are TGTGCCATCAGTGGGGGCGGTGGAGCTTTCTTT. Its protein is CAISGGGGAFF.

The V call is TRBV6-1, the J call TRBJ1-3; the match to TRBD1 covers 8 bases. Per the germline V gene, CDR1 is MNHNS and CDR2 is SASEGT. V was pared by 4 bases and J by 0 bases, with 8 bases of the junction left unmatched. This CDR3 is 17 amino acids long. CDR3 sequence reads: CASSVWGQANSGNTIYF. The DNA for the CDR3 is TGTGCCAGCAGTGTCTGGGGACAGGCAAACTCTGGAAACACCATATATTTT.